The clone carrying this T cell receptor (beta chain) was found many times. The antigen is unknown. These data come from a study of blood T cells in healthy people across ages. Study-level findings and limits: A strong correlation was found between TCR beta diversity and the percentage of naive T cells.

The CDR3 runs 14 residues. Germline V CDR1 and CDR2: DFQATT, SNEGSKA (reference sequence). V shed 4 bases and J 1 base; nucleotides not matched to a gene: 4. Each donor supplied 7.5 to 10 milliliters of peripheral blood. PBMCs numbering at least 6 million were isolated per sample. Combining a sample-barcoded 5' primer with a J-beta primer mix, a second PCR ran for roughly 6 to 11 cycles. Each of the samples gave a minimum of 3 million paired-end reads that contained CDR3. MiXCR, run by TCRdb on the 5' RACE reads, gives a single entry per CDR3 protein. Of about 630,000 distinct CDR3 sequences in the sample, 20% to 25% are singletons; the top ten hold 3.6%.

The V and J genes are TRBV20-1 and TRBJ2-5, with 9 positions matching TRBD2. Sequencing used blood. This clonotype originated in a man aged 70-80 years in good health. The CDR3 reads CSATSTSGQETQYF. CDR3 DNA sequence: TGCAGTGCTACCTCGACTAGCGGCCAAGAGACCCAGTACTTC.